The T cell receptor (beta chain) described here comes from a study of T cells in women clearing cervical HPV infection. Study background: No precancer developed; the control's incident HPV16 infection cleared within 12 months. For cases, blood was sampled a median approximately 150 days after lesion detection, interquartile range roughly 85 to 200 days.

Clones were sequenced by immunoSEQ multiplex PCR, and TCRdb holds only the in-frame ones, with some missing. The specimen's table records around 19,000 clones. Trimming removed 1 base from V and 1 base from J, with 14 bases in between. CDR3 length: 16 residues. Germline V CDR1 and CDR2: KGHSH, LQKENI. Comments on this clone: The antigen remains undetermined. The read terminates 3 residues ahead of where the CDR3 ends, so the germline J gene completes it.

General observations from the study: Repertoire richness, not evenness, was significantly elevated in CIN3+ cases versus controls.

Material for sequencing was blood buffy coat. The TCR was taken from a woman aged 18-69 years with a cervical HPV16 infection that either progressed to CIN3+ or cleared (not recorded which). The rearrangement uses TRBV18 and TRBJ2-7, with D perhaps TRBD2 (6 bases). The sequenced part of the CDR3 DNA is TGTGCCAGCTCACCACTGGCGGGAATGAGATCCTACGAG. It is translated as CASSPLAGMRSYE. From start to end, the CDR3 is CASSPLAGMRSYEQYF.